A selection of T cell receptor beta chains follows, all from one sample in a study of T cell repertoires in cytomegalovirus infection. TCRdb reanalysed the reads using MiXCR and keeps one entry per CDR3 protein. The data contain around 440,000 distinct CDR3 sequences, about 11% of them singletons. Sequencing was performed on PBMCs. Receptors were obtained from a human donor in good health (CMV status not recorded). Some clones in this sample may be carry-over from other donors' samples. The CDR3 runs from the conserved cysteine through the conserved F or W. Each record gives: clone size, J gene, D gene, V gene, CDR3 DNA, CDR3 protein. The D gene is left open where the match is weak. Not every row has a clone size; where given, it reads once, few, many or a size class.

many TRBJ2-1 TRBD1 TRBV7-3 TGTGCCAGCAGCTCACAGGGGATCGATGAGCAGTTCTTC CASSSQGIDEQFF
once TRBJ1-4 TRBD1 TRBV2 TGTGCCAGCAGACCCGGGACAGGGTATAATGAAAAACTGTTTTTT CASRPGTGYNEKLFF
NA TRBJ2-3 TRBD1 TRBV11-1 TGTGCCAGCAGCTTAACCGGACAGGGCACAGATACGCAGTATTTT CASSLTGQGTDTQYF
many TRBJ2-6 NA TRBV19 TGTGCCAGTAGTAGGGTAGGGAGCTCTGGGGCCAACGTCCTGACTTTC CASSRVGSSGANVLTF
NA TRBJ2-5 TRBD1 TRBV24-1 TGTGCCACCAGTGATTCTACAGGGGCGGGAGAGACCCAGTACTTC CATSDSTGAGETQYF
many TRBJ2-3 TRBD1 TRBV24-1 TGTGCCACCAGTGATCCGGGACAGGGGGCCGCAGATACGCAGTATTTT CATSDPGQGAADTQYF
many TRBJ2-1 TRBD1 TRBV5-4 TGTGCCAGCAGCTGGGGGACAGGACAGAGCTCCTACAATGAGCAGTTCTTC CASSWGTGQSSYNEQFF
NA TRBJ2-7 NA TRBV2 TGTGCCAGCAGGATACAGGGAGTGGTGTACGAGCAGTACTTC CASRIQGVVYEQYF
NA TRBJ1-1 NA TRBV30 TGTGCCTGGAGTGTTGGGGGCACTGAAGCTTTCTTT CAWSVGGTEAFF
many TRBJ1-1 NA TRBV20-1 TGCAGTGCCTCGCCCGGCACTGAAGCTTTCTTT CSASPGTEAFF
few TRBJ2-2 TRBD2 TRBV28 TGTGCCAGCAGTCCCCTAGCGGAGGGCAACACCGGGGAGCTGTTTTTT CASSPLAEGNTGELFF